Sequencing of this T cell receptor beta chain was carried out in a study of cytomegalovirus exposure and HLA in healthy donors. The PCR contained 60 Vbeta and 13 Jbeta primers. The method was immunoSEQ multiplex PCR; TCRdb's version includes in-frame clones alone and lacks a portion of them. This table holds about 120,000 clones, 55% to 65% found once. The clonotype originates from a woman in her 30s in good health and CMV-seronegative. Sequences were obtained from PBMCs.

In DNA form, the CDR3 reads TGTGCCAGCAGATGGGCAGGGAACACTGAAGCTTTCTTT. Translating gives CASRWAGNTEAFF. The rearrangement joins TRBV6-5 to TRBJ1-1; D is ambiguous. Between the trimmed V and J ends, which lost 6 bases and 1 base, there was a span of 9 bases. Germline V gene lookup returns CDR1 MNHEY and CDR2 SVGAGI. The CDR3 is 13 amino acids.